This passage covers 27 T cell receptor beta chains from one sample sequenced in a study of blood T cell repertoires in COVID-19 (dated by TCRdb to 2019 to 2021). Libraries were built with the immunoSEQ multiplex PCR assay. TCRdb limited this immuneACCESS table to in-frame rearrangements with V and J called. A share of clones is missing; checked studies link under half to unresolved V genes, and the rest is unexplained. Counted in this sample were some 60,000 clones; 85% to 90% of them appeared once. The ten biggest clones cover under 8% of the sample. The sample taken for sequencing was peripheral blood. All receptors derive from a human donor with active COVID-19. The donor label of this sample is uncertain.

The CDR3, as DNA: TGTGCCAGCAGCTTAGCGTTGACAAGCAATCAGCCCCAGCATTTT. This translates into CASSLALTSNQPQHF. The rearrangement links TRBV11-2 to TRBJ1-5; D ambiguous. This CDR3 spans 15 amino acids. In germline, CDR1 is SGHAT, CDR2 FQNNGV. V was trimmed by 1 base and J by 1 base, leaving 8 bases between them.

This chain joins TRBV7-2 and TRBJ1-2; TRBD1 is a possible D gene (5 bases). The CDR3 is 16 residues long. The V gene lost 7 bases and the J gene lost 2 bases, with 20 bases spanning the gap. Germline V CDR1 and CDR2: SGHTA, FQGNSA. The CDR3 sequence: CASTRGGQGRNYGYTF. Written as DNA, the CDR3 is TGTGCCAGCACTCGGGGAGGGCAGGGAAGAAACTATGGCTACACCTTC.

This clone was detected only a few times. This chain joins TRBV6-5 and TRBJ1-2; D perhaps matches TRBD1 (6 bases). The CDR3 sequence is 15 residues long. Germline V gives CDR1 MNHEY, CDR2 SVGAGI. Trimming left V 0 bases short and J 3 bases short, with 11 bases between. The CDR3 sequence is CASSYSGQNHYGYTF. CDR3 bases: TGTGCCAGCAGTTACTCCGGACAGAACCACTATGGCTACACCTTC.

The CDR3 here is CASSESGLGNQPQHF. The CDR3 nucleotides read TGTGCCAGCAGTGAATCAGGACTTGGCAATCAGCCCCAGCATTTT. The chain is built from TRBV2 and TRBJ1-5; the D is unclear. The CDR3 is 15 amino acids. Trimming left V 2 bases short and J 2 bases short, with 10 bases between. Germline V lookup: CDR1 SNHLY, CDR2 FYNNEI.

V usage is TRBV2 and J usage is TRBJ2-2; 8 bases fit TRBD1. The CDR3 contains 16 residues. Germline-derived CDR1 and CDR2 are SNHLY and FYNNEI. J lost 1 base, V lost 6 bases, and 7 bases had no gene match. DNA for the CDR3: TGTGCCAGCAGAGCGGACAGGGCCAGGAACACCGGGGAGCTGTTTTTT. Its translation is CASRADRARNTGELFF.

The gene calls are TRBV15 and TRBJ1-5; TRBD1 matches 9 bases. The CDR3 contains 14 residues. Germline V gene sequence: CDR1 LNHNV, CDR2 YYDKDF (reference sequence). Trimming cost V 4 bases and J 6 bases; bases outside gene matches: 4. The CDR3 DNA is TGTGCCACCAGCAAAGGGACAGGGTTTCAGCCCCAGCATTTT. Protein product: CATSKGTGFQPQHF.

The chain links TRBV24-1 to TRBJ1-3; D not certain. The germline gives CDR1 KGHDR, CDR2 SFDVKD. This CDR3 has 17 amino acids. Trimming pared 4 bases from V and 2 bases from J, leaving 17 bases between. CDR3 amino acids: CATSELTQKLTGNTIYF. CDR3 DNA sequence: TGTGCCACCAGTGAGCTTACTCAAAAGCTTACTGGAAACACCATATATTTT.

The rearrangement joins TRBV30 to TRBJ1-1; D gene uncertain. Trimming shortened V by 2 bases and J by 6 bases, and 7 bases separated the two germline ends. This CDR3 region has 11 residues. Germline CDR1 GTSNPN, CDR2 SVGIG (reference sequence). CDR3 sequence reads: CAWSSGAEAFF. The CDR3, as DNA: TGTGCCTGGAGTAGCGGGGCTGAAGCTTTCTTT. The complete variable domain, with remaining parts taken from reference TRBV30 and TRBJ1-1, reads SQTIHQWPATLVQPVGSPLSLECTVEGTSNPNLYWYRQAAGRGLQLLFYSVGIGQISSEVPQNLSASRPQDRQFILSSKKLLLSDSGFYLCAWSSGAEAFFGQGTRLTVV.

This clone was seen more than once but under ten times. The rearrangement links TRBV7-8 to TRBJ2-5, with 7 positions matching TRBD2. The length of the CDR3 is 15 residues. Trimming cost V 5 bases and J 3 bases; bases outside gene matches: 9. CDR1 and CDR2 (germline): SGHVS, FQNEAQ. The chain's CDR3 is CASSAGYLAEETQYF. In DNA, the CDR3 is TGTGCCAGCAGCGCAGGGTATCTAGCGGAAGAGACCCAGTACTTC.

The chain links TRBV18 to TRBJ2-1; the match to TRBD2 covers 7 bases. Germline CDR1 reads KGHSH; CDR2 reads LQKENI. The CDR3 has 15 amino acids. V was clipped by 6 bases and J by 6 bases; unmatched bases: 11. The CDR3 protein is CASSPGLVRANEQFF. The CDR3 nucleotides read TGTGCCAGCTCGCCAGGACTAGTAAGGGCCAATGAGCAGTTCTTC.

The J gene is TRBJ2-5, the V gene TRBV2, with unresolved D. The CDR3 is 14 amino acids. In germline, CDR1 is SNHLY, CDR2 FYNNEI. V lost 6 bases and J 5 bases, leaving 16 bases between the germline ends. The CDR3 DNA is TGTGCCAGCAGCCCTGACTCCCCGGCGGAGACCCAGTACTTC. It yields the protein CASSPDSPAETQYF. The full variable domain, completed using reference TRBV2 and TRBJ2-5, is EPEVTQTPSHQVTQMGQEVILRCVPISNHLYFYWYRQILGQKVEFLVSFYNNEISEKSEIFDDQFSVERPDGSNFTLKIRSTKLEDSAMYFCASSPDSPAETQYFGPGTRLLVL.

This rearrangement joins TRBV5-6 to TRBJ2-6; TRBD2 might be the D (6 bases). Germline V gene sequence: CDR1 SGHDT, CDR2 YYEEEE. This CDR3 is 19 amino acids long. Trimming removed 1 base at V and 0 bases at J, with 17 bases between. CDR3 region: CASSLFRDSAYSGANVLTF. The CDR3 coding sequence is TGTGCCAGCAGCTTGTTCAGGGACTCAGCATACTCTGGGGCCAACGTCCTGACTTTC.

The V call is TRBV7-2, the J call TRBJ2-4, with 11 bases aligning to TRBD2. The ends lost 1 base at V and 10 bases at J; junction bases unmatched: 6. Germline values: CDR1 SGHTA, CDR2 FQGNSA. The CDR3 has 15 residues. CDR3 residues: CASSLGLAGPGIQYF. For the CDR3, the DNA is TGTGCCAGCAGCTTAGGACTAGCGGGGCCTGGGATTCAGTACTTC.

This chain uses TRBV3-1 (or the pseudogene TRBV3-2) with TRBJ1-1, with D hard to call. Germline CDR1 reads LGHDT; CDR2 reads YNNKEL (reference sequence). This CDR3 is 13 amino acids long. V was shortened by 1 base and J by 3 bases, with 6 bases between the two germline ends. CDR3 protein: CASSQVTDTEAFF. In nucleotides, the CDR3 is TGTGCCAGCAGCCAAGTTACGGACACTGAAGCTTTCTTT.

The chain uses TRBV5-1 and TRBJ2-3; D gene uncertain. V lost 0 bases and J lost 1, with 6 bases in between. The CDR3 contains 14 residues. Per germline, CDR1 SGHRS and CDR2 YFSETQ. The CDR3 nucleotides are TGCGCCAGCAGCTTGGCCCAGGGCACAGATACGCAGTATTTT. Protein product: CASSLAQGTDTQYF.

The V and J genes are TRBV11-2 and TRBJ2-3, with 9 bases matching TRBD2. In germline, CDR1 is SGHAT, CDR2 FQNNGV. Trimming cost V 1 base and J 1 base; bases outside gene matches: 6. CDR3 length: 17 residues. Written as DNA, the CDR3 is TGTGCCAGCAGCTTAGTGCGGGCGGGGGGGCGCACAGATACGCAGTATTTT. Protein product: CASSLVRAGGRTDTQYF.

The chain carries TRBV11-2 and TRBJ1-2, with TRBD1 identical over 8 bases. Germline CDR1 is SGHAT and CDR2 is FQNNGV. The junction had 8 bases not matched to a gene; V was cut back by 4 bases and J by 7 bases. CDR3 length: 14 residues. The CDR3 reads CASSSDRAEGGYTF. In DNA, the CDR3 is TGTGCCAGCAGCTCGGACAGGGCGGAAGGTGGCTACACCTTC.

The chain carries TRBV6-5 and TRBJ1-1; perhaps TRBD1 as D (6 bases). V lost 6 bases to trimming and J lost 4 bases, with 9 bases between them. The CDR3 extends over 12 amino acids. Germline V gives CDR1 MNHEY, CDR2 SVGAGI. CDR3 nucleotides: TGTGCCAGCAGCCGAGGGGGCACTGAAGCTTTCTTT. Residues: CASSRGGTEAFF.

V usage is TRBV11-3 and J usage is TRBJ2-7; 13 bases are a match to TRBD2. Germline V gives CDR1 SGHNT, CDR2 YENEEA. The CDR3 extends over 16 amino acids. The junction had 6 bases not matched to a gene; V was cut back by 0 bases and J by 7 bases. Here the CDR3 DNA reads TGTGCCAGCAGCTTAGAGGCACTAGCGGGGGGGCGTGAGCAGTACTTC. It translates to CASSLEALAGGREQYF.

The rearrangement links TRBV19 to TRBJ2-6, with a tentative D call TRBD1 (5 bases). The CDR3 spans 17 residues. The V gene lost 7 bases and the J gene lost 4 bases, with 20 bases spanning the gap. Germline V gives CDR1 LNHDA, CDR2 SQIVND (reference sequence). For the CDR3, the DNA is TGTGCCAGTATCCCCAGAGGCAGGGTGGCCGGGGCCAACGTCCTGACTTTC. It yields the protein CASIPRGRVAGANVLTF.

V is TRBV29-1 and J is TRBJ2-3; 12 positions match TRBD1. This CDR3 has 14 amino acids. With 7 bases clipped from V and 6 bases from J, the junction kept 8 bases outside the gene matches. Germline-derived CDR1 and CDR2 are SQVTM and ANQGSEA. The CDR3 sequence: CSATGQGAFDTQYF. The CDR3 nucleotides are TGCAGCGCCACGGGACAGGGGGCATTCGATACGCAGTATTTT.

The genes are TRBV5-1 and TRBJ1-2; weak D call: TRBD1 (6 bases). CDR1 and CDR2 (germline): SGHRS, YFSETQ. Trimming cost V 2 bases and J 3 bases, with 11 bases left between them. This CDR3 has 14 residues. The CDR3 loop is CASSFFQGHYGYTF. CDR3 DNA: TGCGCCAGCAGCTTTTTCCAGGGGCACTATGGCTACACCTTC.

The chain recombines TRBV10-3 with TRBJ2-1; D remains ambiguous. CDR1 and CDR2 (germline): ENHRY, SYGVKD. The CDR3 has 13 residues. The germline V and J ends were trimmed by 7 bases and 6 bases, with 13 bases remaining between them. The chain's CDR3 is CAIMEEPGNEQFF. DNA of the CDR3: TGTGCCATCATGGAAGAACCGGGCAATGAGCAGTTCTTC.

The rearrangement uses TRBV5-4 and TRBJ2-1; 14 bases line up with TRBD2. Germline trimming cut 5 bases from V and 4 bases from J; bases unmatched to any gene: 5. The CDR3 is made up of 16 amino acids. CDR1 SGHNT and CDR2 YYREEE come from the germline V gene (reference sequence). The CDR3 nucleotides read TGTGCCAGCAGTAGACTAGCGGGAGGGAATTACAATGAGCAGTTCTTC. Its translation is CASSRLAGGNYNEQFF.

The CDR3 bases are TGTGCCAGCAGTCCACTACGCGGGGAGCTGTTTTTT. It yields the protein CASSPLRGELFF. V usage is TRBV28 and J usage is TRBJ2-2, with D unclear. Per the germline V gene, CDR1 is MDHEN and CDR2 is SYDVKM. The CDR3 sequence is 12 residues long. Trimming left V 5 bases short and J 7 bases short, with 8 bases between.

This chain uses TRBV10-3 with TRBJ2-6; 9 bases line up with TRBD1. V was pared by 11 bases and J by 0 bases, with 8 bases of the junction left unmatched. This CDR3 contains 16 residues. Germline V gene sequence: CDR1 ENHRY, CDR2 SYGVKD. The CDR3 protein is CAARRDRVSGANVLTF. The DNA for the CDR3 is TGTGCCGCGAGGCGGGACAGGGTCTCTGGGGCCAACGTCCTGACTTTC.

This chain connects TRBV7-6 to TRBJ2-1, with TRBD2 matching 8 bases. CDR3 length: 15 residues. The trim removed 2 bases at V and 6 bases at J, leaving 6 bases unmatched. The V gene's germline CDR1 is SGHVS and CDR2 FNYEAQ. The CDR3 sequence: CASSLSGGGSNEQFF. Here the CDR3 DNA reads TGTGCCAGCAGCTTATCGGGCGGGGGGAGCAATGAGCAGTTCTTC.